This T cell receptor (beta chain) stems from a study of spatial heterogeneity in lung cancer. As for time point: sample taken at primary tumor resection. This clonotype was detected many times. TCR cDNA molecules each had a unique molecular identifier. Each CDR3 protein is one row after TCRdb ran MiXCR on the 5' RACE reads. The table records about 8,400 distinct CDR3 sequences, 9.7% of them present only once. The sample here was normal lung tissue next to the tumor, taken at surgery. The origin of this receptor is a male donor with early-stage non-small cell lung cancer.

CDR3 sequence reads: CASSQDNVYFDEQYF. The CDR3 DNA reads as TGTGCCAGCAGCCAAGATAACGTCTACTTCGACGAGCAGTACTTC. The V and J genes are TRBV3-1 and TRBJ2-7; D is undetermined. Germline V lookup: CDR1 LGHDT, CDR2 YNNKEL (reference sequence). The CDR3 runs 15 residues. V lost 0 bases and J 5 bases, leaving 14 bases between the germline ends.